The rows below give T cell receptor beta chains drawn from one sample of a study of blood T cell repertoires in COVID-19. Sequenced by immunoSEQ multiplex PCR; TCRdb stores in-frame clones only, minus some. The sample has 150,000 to 250,000 clones; around 90% are singletons. Source material: PBMCs or T cells enriched from blood (not recorded which). The source of these receptors is a woman aged 30 to 39 who had recovered from COVID-19. The conserved cysteine and the conserved F or W are not part of the CDR3 here. Each record gives: V gene, CDR3 protein.

TRBV2	ASTVYSNQPQH
TRBV3-1/TRBV3-2	ASRQGNSGNTIY
TRBV7-2	ATWTGSTDTQY
TRBV5-4	ASSFEAGGTDTQY
TRBV6-2/TRBV6-3	ASSYAGQGSTEAF
TRBV2	ASSVGGRVAQY
TRBV3-1/TRBV3-2	ASSQASENYGYT
TRBV10-1	APEGPGGPRGPQH
TRBV7-2	ASSLAEGGDGYT
TRBV4-3	ASSRLLANTGELF
TRBV18	ASSPPSRTFVNEQF
TRBV3-1/TRBV3-2	ASSQDYYEQY
TRBV27	ASSLQGVMNTEAF
TRBV5-8	ASSHTGGNTEAF
TRBV15	ATSRDHGIFGI
TRBV7-8	ASSLARTGDEGSPLH
TRBV4-2	ASSGNLFRGLTDEQF
TRBV3-1/TRBV3-2	ASSQRQGGYT
TRBV6-2/TRBV6-3	ASSLLRAGAVEQY
TRBV2	ASSKLAGQVGQY
TRBV12-2	ASRTRRRSPLH
TRBV4-2	ASSQGTGSEQY
TRBV7-2	ASSHHRGSRYGYT
TRBV6-5	ASSYGAQPQH
TRBV19	ASSDRRGSNTEAF
TRBV27	ASSSLGLAGYEQY
TRBV4-2	ASPPFPRGGPGELF
TRBV27	ASNRLAGENGELF
TRBV6-5	ASSGEANQPQH
TRBV9	ASSRDRGPYEQY
TRBV7-2	ASSSDTRNQPQH
TRBV5-1	ASFTGGADNEQF
TRBV7-9	ASSSVQRENEQF
TRBV18	ASSPGTGWTTEAF
TRBV19	ASSIARVGGYT
TRBV12-3/TRBV12-4	ASSPGGVSPLH
TRBV5-6	ASSLRLFGYEQY
TRBV19	ASSIDPGTSGSPRRNIQY
TRBV5-1	ASSWGLPAYEQY
TRBV9	ASSARRGLNYGYT
TRBV7-2	ASRLAGGGTDTQY
TRBV3-1/TRBV3-2	ASSFSGSWYEQF
TRBV29-1	SVGNTGSTEAF
TRBV7-2	ASSNAQGNTEAF
TRBV4-1	ASSQVGTGVSNSPLH
TRBV9	ASGVPYSGETYNEQF